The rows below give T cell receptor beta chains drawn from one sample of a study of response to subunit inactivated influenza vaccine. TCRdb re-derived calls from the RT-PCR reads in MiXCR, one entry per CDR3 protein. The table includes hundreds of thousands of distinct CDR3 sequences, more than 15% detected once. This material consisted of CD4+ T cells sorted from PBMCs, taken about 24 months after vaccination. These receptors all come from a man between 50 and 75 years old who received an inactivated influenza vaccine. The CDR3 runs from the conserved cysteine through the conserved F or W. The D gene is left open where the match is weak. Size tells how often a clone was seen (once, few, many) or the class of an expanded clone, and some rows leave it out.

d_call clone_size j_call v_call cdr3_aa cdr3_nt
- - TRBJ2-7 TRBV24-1 CATSDLDPGTEYEQYF TGTGCCACCAGTGATCTCGATCCCGGGACGGAATACGAGCAGTACTTC
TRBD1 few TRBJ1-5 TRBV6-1 CASSEGGGSNQPQHF TGTGCCAGCAGCGAAGGGGGCGGAAGCAATCAGCCCCAGCATTTT
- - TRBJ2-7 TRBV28 CASSFSGPLRSYEQYF TGTGCCAGCAGTTTCTCGGGGCCCTTAAGATCCTACGAGCAGTACTTC
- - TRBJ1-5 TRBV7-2 CASSLGSFRTPQHF TGTGCCAGCAGCTTAGGGTCTTTCCGAACTCCCCAGCATTTT
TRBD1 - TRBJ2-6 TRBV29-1 CSVRTGPYSGANVLTF TGCAGCGTCAGGACAGGGCCCTACTCTGGGGCCAACGTCCTGACTTTC
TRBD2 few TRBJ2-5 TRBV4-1 CASSAPGGFQETQYF TGCGCCAGCAGCGCCCCGGGGGGATTCCAAGAGACCCAGTACTTC
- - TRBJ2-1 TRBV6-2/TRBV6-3 CASSYSPLVGGNEQFF TGTGCCAGCAGTTACTCGCCCCTCGTGGGGGGCAATGAGCAGTTCTTC
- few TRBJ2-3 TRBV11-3 CASSIGGSSTDTQYF TGTGCCAGCAGCATCGGGGGTTCTAGCACAGATACGCAGTATTTT
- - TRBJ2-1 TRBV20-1 CSAPIVAGYNEQFF TGCAGTGCCCCGATAGTGGCCGGCTACAATGAGCAGTTCTTC
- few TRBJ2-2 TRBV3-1 CASSQYPGTGELFF TGTGCCAGCAGCCAATACCCAGGCACCGGGGAGCTGTTTTTT
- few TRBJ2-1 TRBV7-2 CASSLAETRIGNEQFF TGTGCCAGCAGCTTAGCTGAGACTCGGATAGGCAATGAGCAGTTCTTC
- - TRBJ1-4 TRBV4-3 CASSQDRQVYRKLFF TGCGCCAGCAGCCAAGATCGGCAGGTTTATAGGAAACTGTTTTTT
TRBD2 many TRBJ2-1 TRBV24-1 CATVNSGGPDNEQFF TGTGCCACCGTAAATAGCGGGGGGCCCGACAATGAGCAGTTCTTC
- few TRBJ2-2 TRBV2 CASSRTLPKNTGELFF TGTGCCAGCAGTCGGACCCTACCCAAAAACACCGGGGAGCTGTTTTTT
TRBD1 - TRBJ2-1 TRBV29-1 CSVSRGSSYNEQFF TGCAGCGTTTCCAGGGGGAGCTCCTACAATGAGCAGTTCTTC
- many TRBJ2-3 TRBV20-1 CSARRPIGGPDTQYF TGCAGTGCTAGACGACCCATTGGGGGCCCAGATACGCAGTATTTT
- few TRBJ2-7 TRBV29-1 CSAGGGVYEQYF TGCAGCGCCGGAGGGGGGGTCTACGAGCAGTACTTC
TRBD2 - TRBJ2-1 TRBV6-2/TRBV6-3 CASSYPYFGTSGSEQFF TGTGCCAGCAGTTACCCTTACTTTGGGACTAGCGGGAGTGAGCAGTTCTTC
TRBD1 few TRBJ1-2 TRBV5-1 CASSLGGGGAYGYTF TGCGCCAGCAGCTTGGGTGGAGGGGGCGCCTATGGCTACACCTTC
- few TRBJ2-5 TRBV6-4 CASREQPHLQETQYF TGTGCCAGCAGAGAGCAGCCTCATCTCCAAGAGACCCAGTACTTC
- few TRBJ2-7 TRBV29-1 CSVDTPYEQYF TGCAGCGTTGACACCCCATACGAGCAGTACTTC
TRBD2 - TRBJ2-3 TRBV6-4 CASSESGTSGDTQYF TGTGCCAGCAGTGAATCCGGGACTAGTGGAGATACGCAGTATTTT
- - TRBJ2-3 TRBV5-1 CASQGMGTDTQYF TGCGCCAGCCAGGGGATGGGCACAGATACGCAGTATTTT
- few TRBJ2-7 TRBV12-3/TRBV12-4 CASSFGLRSSYEQYF TGTGCCAGCAGTTTTGGGTTAAGGTCCTCCTACGAGCAGTACTTC